This T cell receptor (beta chain) was identified during a study of blood T cell repertoires in COVID-19. Trimming left V 0 bases short and J 4 bases short, with 9 bases between. CDR1 and CDR2 from the germline V gene are LGHNA and YSLEER. The CDR3 extends over 15 amino acids. TCRdb's copy holds only in-frame clones and misses some; the assay was immunoSEQ multiplex PCR. In the table there are about 210,000 clones, 86% of which are singletons. The TCR originated in a woman between 70 and 85 years old with acute or convalescent COVID-19. The genes are TRBV4-3 and TRBJ1-4, with D perhaps TRBD1 (5 bases). The sequencing input was peripheral blood. The CDR3 protein is CASSQDPRVNEKLFF. The CDR3 bases are TGCGCCAGCAGCCAAGATCCCAGGGTTAATGAAAAACTGTTTTTT.